The text below deals with one T cell receptor (beta chain). Its antigen remains unknown. The data originate from a study of cytomegalovirus exposure and HLA in healthy donors. Whole-study findings and limits: Sequence variants that were highly shared formed a cluster that was likely a sequencing artifact.

Per the germline V gene, CDR1 is MNHNS and CDR2 is SASEGT. Trimming took 4 bases from V and 4 from J; bases not matched to a gene: 4. The CDR3 totals 14 residues. PCR was performed using 60 Vbeta and 13 Jbeta primers. Per the original methods: A follow-up analysis tallied some 80 million unique TCR beta chains, roughly 10 million shared. This table comes from immunoSEQ multiplex PCR, and its TCRdb copy is limited to in-frame clones, with some not included. V, J and clone size reflect that table, while D and trimming were determined from the DNA. The data show around 130,000 clones, around 83% seen once.

The sample taken for sequencing was PBMCs. The receptor comes from a girl aged 2-15 years in good health and CMV-seronegative. This chain joins TRBV6-1 and TRBJ2-5; 9 bases are shared with TRBD2. DNA of the CDR3: TGTGCCAGCAGTGGGGGGGGACTAGCAGAGACCCAGTACTTC. Its translation is CASSGGGLAETQYF.